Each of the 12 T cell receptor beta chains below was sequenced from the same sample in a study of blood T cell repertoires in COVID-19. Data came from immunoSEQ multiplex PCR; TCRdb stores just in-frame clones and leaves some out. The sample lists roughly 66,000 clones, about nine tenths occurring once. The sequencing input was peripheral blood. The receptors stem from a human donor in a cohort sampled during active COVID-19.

This chain's CDR3 is CASSYSGALNEQFF. As DNA, the CDR3 is TGTGCCAGCAGTTATTCTGGGGCGCTCAATGAGCAGTTCTTC. This chain connects TRBV6-2 or TRBV6-3 to TRBJ2-1; possibly TRBD1 for D (5 bases). The CDR3 contains 14 residues. Germline-derived CDR1 and CDR2 are MNHEY and SVGEGT. The germline V and J ends were trimmed by 3 bases and 6 bases, with 12 bases remaining between them.

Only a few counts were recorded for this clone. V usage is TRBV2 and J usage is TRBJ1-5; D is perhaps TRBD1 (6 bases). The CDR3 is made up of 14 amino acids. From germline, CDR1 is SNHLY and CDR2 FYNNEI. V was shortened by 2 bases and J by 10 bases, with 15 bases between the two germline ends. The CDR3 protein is CASSELRDKVPQHF. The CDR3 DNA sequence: TGTGCCAGCAGTGAACTAAGGGACAAGGTCCCCCAGCATTTT.

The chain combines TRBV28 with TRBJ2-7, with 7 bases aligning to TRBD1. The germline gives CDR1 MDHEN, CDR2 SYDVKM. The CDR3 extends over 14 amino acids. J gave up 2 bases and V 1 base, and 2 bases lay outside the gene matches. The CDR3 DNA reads TGTGCCAGCAGTTTATCGGGACAGACCTACGAGCAGTACTTC. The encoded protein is CASSLSGQTYEQYF.

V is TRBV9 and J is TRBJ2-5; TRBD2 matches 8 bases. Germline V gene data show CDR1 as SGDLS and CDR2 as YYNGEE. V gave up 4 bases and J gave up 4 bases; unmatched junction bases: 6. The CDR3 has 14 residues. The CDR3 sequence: CASSPVGGGETQYF. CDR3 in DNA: TGTGCCAGCAGCCCCGTCGGGGGGGGAGAGACCCAGTACTTC.

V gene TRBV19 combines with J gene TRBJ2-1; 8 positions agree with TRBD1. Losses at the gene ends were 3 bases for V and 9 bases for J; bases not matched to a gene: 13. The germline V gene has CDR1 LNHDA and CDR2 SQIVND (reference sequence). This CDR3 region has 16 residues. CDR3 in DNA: TGTGCCAGTAGTATTTTCCAGGGGGCGCGGGCCGGTGAGCAGTTCTTC. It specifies CASSIFQGARAGEQFF.

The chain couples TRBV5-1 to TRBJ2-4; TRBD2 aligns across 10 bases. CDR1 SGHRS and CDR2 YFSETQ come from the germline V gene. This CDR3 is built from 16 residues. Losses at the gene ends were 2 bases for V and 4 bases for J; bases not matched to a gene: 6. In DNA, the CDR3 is TGCGCCAGCAGCTTATCTAGCGGGAGTGGGAAAAACATTCAGTACTTC. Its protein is CASSLSSGSGKNIQYF.

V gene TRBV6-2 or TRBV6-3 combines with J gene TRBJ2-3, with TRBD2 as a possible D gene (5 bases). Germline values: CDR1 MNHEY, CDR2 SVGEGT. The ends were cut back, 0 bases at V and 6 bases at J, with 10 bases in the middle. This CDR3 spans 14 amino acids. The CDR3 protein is CASSYSRAPDTQYF. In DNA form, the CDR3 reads TGTGCCAGCAGTTACTCGAGGGCTCCCGATACGCAGTATTTT.

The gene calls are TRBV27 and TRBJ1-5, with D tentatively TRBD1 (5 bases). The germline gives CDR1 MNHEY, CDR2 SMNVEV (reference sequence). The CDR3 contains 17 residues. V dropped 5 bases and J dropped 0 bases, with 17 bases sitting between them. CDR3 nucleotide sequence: TGTGCCAGCAGTCCCCGTCAGACAGAAAATAGCAATCAGCCCCAGCATTTT. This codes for CASSPRQTENSNQPQHF.

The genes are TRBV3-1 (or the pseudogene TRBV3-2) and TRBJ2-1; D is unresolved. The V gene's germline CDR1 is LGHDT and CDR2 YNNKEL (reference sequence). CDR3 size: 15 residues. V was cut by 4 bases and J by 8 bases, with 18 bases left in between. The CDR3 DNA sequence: TGTGCCAGCAGCCCCTCGCGTCGGGTTTGGGATGAGCAGTTCTTC. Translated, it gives CASSPSRRVWDEQFF.

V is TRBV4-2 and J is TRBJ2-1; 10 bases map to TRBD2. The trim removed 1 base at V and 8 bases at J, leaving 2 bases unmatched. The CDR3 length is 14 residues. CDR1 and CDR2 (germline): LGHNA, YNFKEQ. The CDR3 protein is CASSQGLAGDEQFF. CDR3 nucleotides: TGTGCCAGCAGCCAAGGGCTAGCGGGAGATGAGCAGTTCTTC.

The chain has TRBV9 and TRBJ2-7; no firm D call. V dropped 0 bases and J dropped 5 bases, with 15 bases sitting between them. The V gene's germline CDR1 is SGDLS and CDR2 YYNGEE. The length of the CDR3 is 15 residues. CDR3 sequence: CASSVATTHPNEQYF. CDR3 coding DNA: TGTGCCAGCAGCGTAGCTACCACCCACCCCAACGAGCAGTACTTC.

CDR3 loop: CASSPPTFTDTQYF. The CDR3 bases are TGTGCCAGCTCACCCCCGACTTTCACAGATACGCAGTATTTT. The chain is built from TRBV18 and TRBJ2-3; D is uncertain. The CDR3 has 14 residues. The V gene lost 3 bases and the J gene lost 2 bases, with 9 bases spanning the gap. Germline V CDR1 and CDR2: KGHSH, LQKENI.